What follows are 15 T cell receptor beta chains derived from one specimen sequenced in a study of STAT5B mutations in CD4+ large granular lymphocyte leukemia. Sequencing used immunoSEQ multiplex PCR; TCRdb keeps in-frame clones, though not all of them. The sample includes 30,000 to 40,000 clones, more than 65% of them seen just once. Sequencing input: CD4+ T cells from blood buffy coats. The receptors originated from a human donor in good health.

V gene TRBV6-5 combines with J gene TRBJ2-7; 10 bases agree with TRBD1. V lost 6 bases and J lost 7; bases outside the gene matches: 6. The CDR3 is 13 residues long. Germline V CDR1 and CDR2: MNHEY, SVGAGI. CDR3 nucleotides: TGTGCCAGCAGGGGACAGGGGAAGGTTGAGCAGTACTTC. It translates to CASRGQGKVEQYF.

The J gene is TRBJ1-2, the V gene TRBV27; TRBD1 matches at 10 bases. The germline V gene has CDR1 MNHEY and CDR2 SMNVEV (reference sequence). There are 18 residues in the CDR3. Losses at the gene ends were 6 bases for V and 2 bases for J; bases not matched to a gene: 15. CDR3 sequence reads: CASRPIGTGATSNYGYTF. The CDR3, as DNA: TGTGCCAGCAGACCCATTGGGACAGGGGCCACCTCGAACTATGGCTACACCTTC.

V usage is TRBV7-8 and J usage is TRBJ2-3; D possibly corresponds to TRBD2 (6 bases). Germline CDR1 SGHVS, CDR2 FQNEAQ. The V gene lost 4 bases and the J gene lost 3 bases, with 14 bases spanning the gap. The CDR3 has 15 amino acids. CDR3 protein: CASSSQVAGTDTQYF. CDR3 nucleotides: TGTGCCAGCAGCTCACAGGTGGCGGGGACAGATACGCAGTATTTT.

This rearrangement joins TRBV11-3 to TRBJ2-3; 11 nucleotides align to TRBD2. Germline CDR1 SGHNT, CDR2 YENEEA. This CDR3 contains 17 residues. The junction had 12 bases not matched to a gene; V was cut back by 5 bases and J by 5 bases. This CDR3 reads CASSPPVLAGVQDTQYF. In DNA form, the CDR3 reads TGTGCCAGCAGCCCACCCGTACTAGCGGGAGTACAAGATACGCAGTATTTT.

The table lists this clone with a count of one. J is TRBJ2-5 and V is TRBV9, with 12 bases that match TRBD2. This CDR3 region has 16 residues. Germline V gene data show CDR1 as SGDLS and CDR2 as YYNGEE. V lost 4 bases, J lost 1 base, and 5 bases stayed unmatched. CDR3 in DNA: TGTGCCAGCAGCACACGACTAGCGGGGGCCCAAGAGACCCAGTACTTC. As protein: CASSTRLAGAQETQYF.

The gene calls are TRBV27 and TRBJ1-2, with D maybe TRBD1 (6 bases). Trimming removed 8 bases from V and 5 bases from J, with 21 bases in between. The CDR3 has 15 amino acids. Germline CDR1 is MNHEY and CDR2 is SMNVEV (reference sequence). The CDR3 is CASREGAGADYGYTF. The CDR3 DNA reads as TGTGCCAGCCGCGAAGGGGCAGGGGCTGATTATGGCTACACCTTC.

The chain joins TRBV27 to TRBJ1-2; TRBD1 matches at 7 bases. This CDR3 is built from 16 residues. V shed 5 bases, J shed 0 bases, and the junction held 9 bases outside the gene matches. The germline V gene has CDR1 MNHEY and CDR2 SMNVEV (reference sequence). The CDR3, as DNA: TGTGCCAGCAGTCCCCGACAGGGAGTAACTAACTATGGCTACACCTTC. Amino acids: CASSPRQGVTNYGYTF.

The rearrangement uses TRBV5-8 and TRBJ2-3; D is ambiguous. The CDR3 contains 15 residues. V lost 3 bases to trimming and J lost 4 bases, with 15 bases between them. CDR1 is SGHTS, CDR2 YDEGEE, per germline. The CDR3 coding sequence is TGTGCCAGCAGCTGGATGTCTAGGAACGCAGATACGCAGTATTTT. Translation: CASSWMSRNADTQYF.

The CDR3, as DNA: TGTGCCAGCAGTGAGCTAGGGAGAGAAAAACTGTTTTTT. Amino acids: CASSELGREKLFF. This chain connects TRBV6-1 to TRBJ1-4; unclear D gene. V was shortened by 3 bases and J by 8 bases, with 10 bases between the two germline ends. CDR1 and CDR2 (germline): MNHNS, SASEGT. The CDR3 covers 13 residues.

This clone was detected a few times. The chain joins TRBV10-1 to TRBJ1-1; 7 nucleotides align to TRBD1. CDR3 length: 13 amino acids. The germline V gene encodes CDR1 WNHNN and CDR2 SYGVQD (reference sequence). J lost 6 bases, V lost 6 bases, and 7 bases had no gene match. In DNA form, the CDR3 reads TGCGCCAGCAGGAGGGGGCGTGTTGCTGAAGCTTTCTTT. Translated, it gives CASRRGRVAEAFF.

The genes are TRBV15 and TRBJ2-7; the match to TRBD1 covers 8 bases. The CDR3 runs to 15 residues. Unmatched junction bases numbered 12, after V lost 4 bases and J lost 7 bases. Germline V CDR1 and CDR2: LNHNV, YYDKDF (reference sequence). Here the CDR3 reads CATSTGTGTRMEQYF. Here the CDR3 DNA reads TGTGCCACCAGCACCGGGACAGGTACCAGAATGGAGCAGTACTTC.

V usage is TRBV19 and J usage is TRBJ2-7, with TRBD1 as a possible D gene (6 bases). V lost 10 bases to trimming and J lost 2 bases, with 18 bases between them. CDR3 size: 14 residues. Per the germline V gene, CDR1 is LNHDA and CDR2 is SQIVND (reference sequence). CDR3 nucleotides: TGTGCCACTGGGAGACAGGCCAGTCCCTACGAGCAGTACTTC. Encoded protein: CATGRQASPYEQYF.

The chain is built from TRBV10-3 and TRBJ1-1; TRBD1 agrees at 8 bases. CDR1 is ENHRY, CDR2 SYGVKD, per germline. V was clipped by 6 bases and J by 4 bases; unmatched bases: 7. The CDR3 is 14 residues long. Here the CDR3 reads CAISGKTGGTEAFF. Here the CDR3 DNA reads TGTGCCATCAGCGGAAAAACAGGGGGCACTGAAGCTTTCTTT.

The chain joins TRBV9 to TRBJ2-2; D may be TRBD2 (7 bases). Trimming stripped 3 bases from V and 3 bases from J, with 15 bases between. The germline V gene encodes CDR1 SGDLS and CDR2 YYNGEE. This CDR3 comprises 16 residues. The CDR3 DNA is TGTGCCAGCAGCGGGGGGGGGCGGTACTACACCGGGGAGCTGTTTTTT. This gives the protein CASSGGGRYYTGELFF.

The V and J genes are TRBV4-2 and TRBJ2-7, with 11 positions matching TRBD2. CDR1 is LGHNA and CDR2 is YNFKEQ in the germline V gene. CDR3 size: 14 residues. V was pared by 0 bases and J by 10 bases, with 5 bases of the junction left unmatched. This CDR3 is CASSQELAGGHQYF. The CDR3 region has the DNA TGTGCCAGCAGCCAAGAGCTAGCGGGAGGCCACCAGTACTTC.